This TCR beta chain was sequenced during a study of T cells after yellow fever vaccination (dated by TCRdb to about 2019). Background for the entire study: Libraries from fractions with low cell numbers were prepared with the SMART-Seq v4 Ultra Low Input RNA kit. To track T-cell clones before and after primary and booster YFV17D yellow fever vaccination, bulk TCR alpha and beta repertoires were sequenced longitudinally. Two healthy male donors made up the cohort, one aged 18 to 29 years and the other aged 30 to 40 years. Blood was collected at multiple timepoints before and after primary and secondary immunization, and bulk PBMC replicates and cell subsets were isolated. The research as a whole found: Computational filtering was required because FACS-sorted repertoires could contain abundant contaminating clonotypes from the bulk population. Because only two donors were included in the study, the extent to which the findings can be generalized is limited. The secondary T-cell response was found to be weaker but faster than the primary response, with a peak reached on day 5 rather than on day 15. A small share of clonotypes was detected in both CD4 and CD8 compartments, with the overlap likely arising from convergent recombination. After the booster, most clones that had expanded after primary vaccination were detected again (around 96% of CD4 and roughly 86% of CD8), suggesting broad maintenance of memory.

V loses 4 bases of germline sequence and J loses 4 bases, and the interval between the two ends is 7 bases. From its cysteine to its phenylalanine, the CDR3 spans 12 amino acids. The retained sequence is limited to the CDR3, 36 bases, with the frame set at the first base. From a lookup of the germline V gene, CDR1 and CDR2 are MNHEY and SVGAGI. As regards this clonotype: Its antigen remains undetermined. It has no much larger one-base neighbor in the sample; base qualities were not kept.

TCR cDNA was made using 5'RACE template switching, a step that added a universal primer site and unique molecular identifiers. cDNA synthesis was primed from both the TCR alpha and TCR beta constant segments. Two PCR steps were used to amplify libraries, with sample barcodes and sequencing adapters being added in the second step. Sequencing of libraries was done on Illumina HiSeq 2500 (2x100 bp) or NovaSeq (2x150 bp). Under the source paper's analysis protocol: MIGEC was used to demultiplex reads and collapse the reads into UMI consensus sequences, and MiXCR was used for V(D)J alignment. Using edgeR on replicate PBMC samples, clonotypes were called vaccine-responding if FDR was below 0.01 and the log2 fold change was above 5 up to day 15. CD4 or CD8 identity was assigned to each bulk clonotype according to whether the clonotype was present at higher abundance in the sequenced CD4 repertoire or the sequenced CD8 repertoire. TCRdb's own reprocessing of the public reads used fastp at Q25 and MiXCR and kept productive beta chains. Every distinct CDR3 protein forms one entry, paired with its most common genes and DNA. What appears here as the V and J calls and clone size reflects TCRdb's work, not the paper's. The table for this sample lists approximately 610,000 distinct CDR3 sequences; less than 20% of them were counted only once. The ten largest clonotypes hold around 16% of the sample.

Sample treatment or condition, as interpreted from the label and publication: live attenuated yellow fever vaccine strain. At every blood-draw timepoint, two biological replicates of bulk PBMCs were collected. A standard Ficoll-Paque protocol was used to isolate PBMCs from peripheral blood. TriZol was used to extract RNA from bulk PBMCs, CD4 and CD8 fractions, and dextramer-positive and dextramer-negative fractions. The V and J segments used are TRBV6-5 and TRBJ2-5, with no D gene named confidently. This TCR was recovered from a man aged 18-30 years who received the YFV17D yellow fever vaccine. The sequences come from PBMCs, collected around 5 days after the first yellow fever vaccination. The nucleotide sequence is TGTGCCAGCAGTTCCCAATTAGAGACCCAGTACTTC. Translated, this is CASSSQLETQYF.